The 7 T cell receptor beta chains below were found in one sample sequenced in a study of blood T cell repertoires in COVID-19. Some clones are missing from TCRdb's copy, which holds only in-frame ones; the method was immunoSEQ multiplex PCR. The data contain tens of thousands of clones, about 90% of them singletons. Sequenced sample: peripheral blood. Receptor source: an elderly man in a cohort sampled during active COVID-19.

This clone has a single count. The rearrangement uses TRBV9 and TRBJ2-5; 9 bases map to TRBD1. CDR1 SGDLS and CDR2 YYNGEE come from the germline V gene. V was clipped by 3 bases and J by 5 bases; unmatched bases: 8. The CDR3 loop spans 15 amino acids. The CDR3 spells CASSASGQGGETQYF. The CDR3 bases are TGTGCCAGCAGCGCTTCGGGACAGGGCGGGGAGACCCAGTACTTC.

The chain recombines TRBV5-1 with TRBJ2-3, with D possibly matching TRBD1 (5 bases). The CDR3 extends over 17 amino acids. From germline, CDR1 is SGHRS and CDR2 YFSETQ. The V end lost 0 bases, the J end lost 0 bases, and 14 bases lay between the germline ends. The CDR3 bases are TGCGCCAGCAGCTTGGTGGCCAGGGCAACTAGCACAGATACGCAGTATTTT. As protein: CASSLVARATSTDTQYF.

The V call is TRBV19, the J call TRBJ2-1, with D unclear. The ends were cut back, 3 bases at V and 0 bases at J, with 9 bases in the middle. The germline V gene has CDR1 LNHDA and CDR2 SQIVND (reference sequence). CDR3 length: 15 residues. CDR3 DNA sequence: TGTGCCAGTAGTATTAACGGAGACTCCTACAATGAGCAGTTCTTC. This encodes CASSINGDSYNEQFF.

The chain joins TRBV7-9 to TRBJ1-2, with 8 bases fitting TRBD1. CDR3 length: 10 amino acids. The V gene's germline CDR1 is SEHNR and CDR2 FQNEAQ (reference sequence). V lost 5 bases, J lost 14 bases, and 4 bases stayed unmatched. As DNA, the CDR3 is TGTGCCAGCAGCGACCAGGGGGCGACCTTC. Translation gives CASSDQGATF.

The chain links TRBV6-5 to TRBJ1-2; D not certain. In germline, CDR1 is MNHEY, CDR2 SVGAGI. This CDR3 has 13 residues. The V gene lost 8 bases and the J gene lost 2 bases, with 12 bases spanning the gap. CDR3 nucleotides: TGTGCCAGCGCCCCAGAGGTGAACTATGGCTACACCTTC. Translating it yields CASAPEVNYGYTF.

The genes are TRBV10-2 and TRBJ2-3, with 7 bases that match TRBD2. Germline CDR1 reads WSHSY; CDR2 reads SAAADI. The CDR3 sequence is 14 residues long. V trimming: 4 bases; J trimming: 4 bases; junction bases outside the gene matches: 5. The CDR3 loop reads CASSGLAGADTQYF. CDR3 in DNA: TGCGCCAGCAGTGGTTTGGCGGGAGCAGATACGCAGTATTTT.

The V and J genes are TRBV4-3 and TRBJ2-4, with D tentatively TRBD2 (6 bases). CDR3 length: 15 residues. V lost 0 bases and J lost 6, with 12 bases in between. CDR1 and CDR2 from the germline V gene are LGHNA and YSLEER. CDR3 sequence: CASSQDLGEANIQYF. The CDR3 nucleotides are TGCGCCAGCAGCCAAGACTTAGGGGAGGCAAACATTCAGTACTTC.